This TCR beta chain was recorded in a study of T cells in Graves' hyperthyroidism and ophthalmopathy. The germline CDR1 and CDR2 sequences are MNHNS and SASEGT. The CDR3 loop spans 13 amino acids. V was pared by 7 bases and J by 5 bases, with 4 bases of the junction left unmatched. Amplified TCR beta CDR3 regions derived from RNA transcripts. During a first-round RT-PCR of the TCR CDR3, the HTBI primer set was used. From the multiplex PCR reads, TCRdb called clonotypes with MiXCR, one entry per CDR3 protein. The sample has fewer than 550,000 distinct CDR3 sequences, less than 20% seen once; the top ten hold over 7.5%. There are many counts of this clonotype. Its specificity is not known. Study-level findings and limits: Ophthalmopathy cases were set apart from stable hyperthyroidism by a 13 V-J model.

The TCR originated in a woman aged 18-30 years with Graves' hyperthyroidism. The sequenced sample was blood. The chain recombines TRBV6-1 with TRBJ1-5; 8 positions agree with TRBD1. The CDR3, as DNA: TGTGCCAGCACGACAGGGGCGGATCAGCCCCAGCATTTT. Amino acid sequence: CASTTGADQPQHF.